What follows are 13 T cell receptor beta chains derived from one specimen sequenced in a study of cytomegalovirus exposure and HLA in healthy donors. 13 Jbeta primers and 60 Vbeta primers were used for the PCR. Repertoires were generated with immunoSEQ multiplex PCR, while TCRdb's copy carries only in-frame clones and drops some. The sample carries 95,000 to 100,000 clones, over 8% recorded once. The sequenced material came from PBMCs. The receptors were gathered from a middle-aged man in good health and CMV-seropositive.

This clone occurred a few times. This CDR3 reads CASLNLGQQNYEQYF. CDR3 coding DNA: TGTGCCAGCCTCAATCTCGGACAACAAAACTACGAGCAGTACTTC. The chain has TRBV6-5 and TRBJ2-7; D may be TRBD1 (5 bases). In germline, CDR1 is MNHEY, CDR2 SVGAGI. V lost 8 bases, J lost 3 bases, and 20 bases lay in between. This CDR3 has 15 residues.

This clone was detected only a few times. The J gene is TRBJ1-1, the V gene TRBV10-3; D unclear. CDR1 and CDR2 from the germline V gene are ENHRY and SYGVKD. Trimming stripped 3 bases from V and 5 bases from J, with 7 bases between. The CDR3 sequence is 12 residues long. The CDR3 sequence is CAISERGTEAFF. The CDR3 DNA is TGTGCCATCAGTGAAAGAGGGACTGAAGCTTTCTTT.

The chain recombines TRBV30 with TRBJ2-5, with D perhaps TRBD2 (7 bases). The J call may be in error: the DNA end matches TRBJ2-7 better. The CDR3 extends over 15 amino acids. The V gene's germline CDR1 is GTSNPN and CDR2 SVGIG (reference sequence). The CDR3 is CAWSVALGGAYEQYF. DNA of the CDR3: TGTGCCTGGAGTGTGGCTTTAGGGGGGGCCTACGAGCAGTACTTC.

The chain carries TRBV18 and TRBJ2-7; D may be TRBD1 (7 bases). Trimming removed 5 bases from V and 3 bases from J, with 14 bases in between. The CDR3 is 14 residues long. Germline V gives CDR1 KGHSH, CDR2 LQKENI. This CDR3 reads CASSIGQEGYEQYF. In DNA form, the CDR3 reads TGTGCCAGCTCAATCGGACAGGAGGGCTACGAGCAGTACTTC.

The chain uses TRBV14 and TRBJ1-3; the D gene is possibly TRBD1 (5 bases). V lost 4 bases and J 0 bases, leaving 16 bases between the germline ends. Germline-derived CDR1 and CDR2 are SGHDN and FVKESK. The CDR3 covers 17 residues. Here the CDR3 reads CASSPPRQPSSGNTIYF. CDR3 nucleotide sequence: TGTGCCAGCAGCCCCCCGCGACAGCCTAGCTCTGGAAACACCATATATTTT.

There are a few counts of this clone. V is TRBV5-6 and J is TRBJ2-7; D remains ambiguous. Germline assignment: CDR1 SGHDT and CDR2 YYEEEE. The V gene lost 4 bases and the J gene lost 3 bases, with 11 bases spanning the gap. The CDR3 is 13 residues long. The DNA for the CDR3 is TGTGCCAGCAGCCAGGATAACGGCTACGAGCAGTACTTC. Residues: CASSQDNGYEQYF.

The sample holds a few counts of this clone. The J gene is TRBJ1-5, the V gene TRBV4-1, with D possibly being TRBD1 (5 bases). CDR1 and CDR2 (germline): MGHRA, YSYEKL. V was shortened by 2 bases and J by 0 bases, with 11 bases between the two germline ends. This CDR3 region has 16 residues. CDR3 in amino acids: CASSQPAGGSNQPQHF. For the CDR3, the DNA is TGCGCCAGCAGCCAACCGGCCGGGGGTAGCAATCAGCCCCAGCATTTT.

CDR3 bases: TGTGCCAGCAGTTCCAAACAGGGGACTTCCTTCTATGGCTACACCTTC. Protein product: CASSSKQGTSFYGYTF. V gene TRBV6-5 combines with J gene TRBJ1-2; TRBD1 matches at 7 bases. Germline CDR1 MNHEY, CDR2 SVGAGI. This CDR3 comprises 16 residues. V was pared by 4 bases and J by 4 bases, with 12 bases of the junction left unmatched.

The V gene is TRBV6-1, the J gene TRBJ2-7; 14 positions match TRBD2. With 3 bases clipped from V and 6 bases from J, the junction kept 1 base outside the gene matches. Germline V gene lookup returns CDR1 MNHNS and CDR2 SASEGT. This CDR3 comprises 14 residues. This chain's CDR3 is CASSEGTSGSEQYF. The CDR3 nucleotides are TGTGCCAGCAGTGAGGGGACTAGCGGGAGCGAGCAGTACTTC.

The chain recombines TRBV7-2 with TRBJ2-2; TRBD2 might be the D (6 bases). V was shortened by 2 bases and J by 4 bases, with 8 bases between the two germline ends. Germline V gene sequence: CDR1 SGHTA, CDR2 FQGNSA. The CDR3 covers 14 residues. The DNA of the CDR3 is TGTGCCAGCAGCTTACGGCGGGGCACCGGGGAGCTGTTTTTT. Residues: CASSLRRGTGELFF.

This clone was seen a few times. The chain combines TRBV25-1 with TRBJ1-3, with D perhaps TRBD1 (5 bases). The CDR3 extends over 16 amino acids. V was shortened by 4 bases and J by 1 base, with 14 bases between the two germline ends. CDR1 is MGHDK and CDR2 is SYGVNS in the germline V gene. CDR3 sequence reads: CASSARAPRSGNTIYF. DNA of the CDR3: TGTGCCAGCAGTGCCAGGGCCCCGAGATCTGGAAACACCATATATTTT.

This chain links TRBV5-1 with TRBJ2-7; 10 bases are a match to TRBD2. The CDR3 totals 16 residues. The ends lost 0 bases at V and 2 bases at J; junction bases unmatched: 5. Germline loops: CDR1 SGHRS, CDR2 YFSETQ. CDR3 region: CASSLELAGFPYEQYF. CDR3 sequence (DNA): TGCGCCAGCAGCTTGGAACTAGCGGGATTTCCCTACGAGCAGTACTTC.

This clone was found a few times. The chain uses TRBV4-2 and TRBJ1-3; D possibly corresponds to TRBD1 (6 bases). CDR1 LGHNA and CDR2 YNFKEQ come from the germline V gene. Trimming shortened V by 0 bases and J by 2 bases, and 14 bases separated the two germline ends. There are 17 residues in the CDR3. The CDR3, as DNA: TGTGCCAGCAGCCAAGATGCCAGAGAGGGGGCTGGAAACACCATATATTTT. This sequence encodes CASSQDAREGAGNTIYF.